Shown below are 13 T cell receptor beta chains from a single sample sequenced in a study of T-cell memory formation after mild COVID-19. Via MiXCR, TCRdb re-called the 5' RACE reads, giving one row per CDR3 protein. The sample includes approximately 440,000 distinct CDR3 sequences, approximately 20% seen only once; the top ten take about 8.1%. The sample was PBMCs or a T cell subset sorted from them (not recorded which). These receptors all come from an adult woman who had mild COVID-19 (a few samples of this study predate the infection). Cell type and time point are not known.

The chain recombines TRBV5-1 with TRBJ1-6; 7 bases map to TRBD1. This CDR3 region has 15 residues. Per the germline V gene, CDR1 is SGHRS and CDR2 is YFSETQ. After removal of 9 bases from V and 4 bases from J, the junction contained 10 bases not matched to a gene. This CDR3 reads CATRDSPEYNSPLHF. CDR3 nucleotide sequence: TGCGCCACCCGGGACAGCCCCGAGTATAATTCACCCCTCCACTTT.

This clonotype was seen a few times. The chain joins TRBV12-3 or TRBV12-4 to TRBJ1-1; 7 bases match TRBD1. The CDR3 contains 13 residues. V was clipped by 7 bases and J by 8 bases; unmatched bases: 10. This chain's CDR3 is CASNLQGWGEAFF. CDR3 sequence (DNA): TGTGCCAGCAACCTACAGGGGTGGGGAGAAGCTTTCTTT.

This clonotype was recorded at least ten times. CDR3 sequence: CASSLAGASQAFF. The CDR3, as DNA: TGTGCCAGCAGTTTGGCGGGAGCCAGCCAAGCTTTCTTT. The chain has TRBV12-3 or TRBV12-4 and TRBJ1-1; D not resolved. This CDR3 spans 13 amino acids. Trimming left V 3 bases short and J 9 bases short, with 14 bases between.

The chain recombines TRBV2 with TRBJ2-1; 7 nucleotides align to TRBD1. Trimming took 11 bases from V and 0 from J; bases not matched to a gene: 1. Germline loops: CDR1 SNHLY, CDR2 FYNNEI. The CDR3 length is 12 residues. The CDR3 sequence is CAGTVSYNEQFF. DNA of the CDR3: TGTGCCGGGACAGTCTCCTACAATGAGCAGTTCTTC. Looking up the rest from reference TRBV2 and TRBJ2-1 gives the full variable domain: EPEVTQTPSHQVTQMGQEVILRCVPISNHLYFYWYRQILGQKVEFLVSFYNNEISEKSEIFDDQFSVERPDGSNFTLKIRSTKLEDSAMYFCAGTVSYNEQFFGPGTRLTVL.

This clonotype was found a few times. The chain joins TRBV6-1 to TRBJ2-1; 12 positions match TRBD1. The CDR3 is 15 residues long. The V gene's germline CDR1 is MNHNS and CDR2 SASEGT. V lost 3 bases to trimming and J lost 9 bases; unmatched junction nucleotides: 6. In DNA, the CDR3 is TGTGCCAGCAGTGACCGGGACAGGGGGCGCGTTGAGCAGTTCTTC. Translating gives CASSDRDRGRVEQFF.

This chain joins TRBV29-1 and TRBJ2-3; 8 nucleotides align to TRBD2. CDR1 and CDR2 from the germline V gene are SQVTM and ANQGSEA. This CDR3 is built from 17 residues. Trimming at V came to 2 bases and at J to 0 bases, leaving 10 bases not matched to a gene. The CDR3 reads CSVEFDGLAQSTDTQYF. DNA for the CDR3: TGCAGCGTTGAATTCGACGGACTAGCCCAAAGCACAGATACGCAGTATTTT.

This clonotype was picked up a small number of times. This chain uses TRBV11-2 with TRBJ1-1; 7 bases line up with TRBD1. This CDR3 spans 16 amino acids. Germline V gene sequence: CDR1 SGHAT, CDR2 FQNNGV. With V trimmed by 5 bases and J by 3 bases, 12 bases remained unmatched. The CDR3 sequence: CASSLPQGGRDTEAFF. Here the CDR3 DNA reads TGTGCCAGCAGCCTACCCCAGGGGGGAAGAGACACTGAAGCTTTCTTT.

In its sample, this clonotype was seen a few times. The chain joins TRBV7-4 to TRBJ1-4; no clear D gene. Germline CDR1 reads SGHVT; CDR2 reads SQSDAQ. V lost 4 bases to trimming and J lost 0 bases, with 9 bases between them. The CDR3 extends over 15 amino acids. The CDR3 DNA is TGTGCCAGCAGCTCCCAACCTTCAACTAATGAAAAACTGTTTTTT. This sequence encodes CASSSQPSTNEKLFF. Variable domain in full (rest from reference TRBV7-4 and TRBJ1-4): GAGVSQSPRYKVAKRGRDVALRCDSISGHVTLYWYRQTLGQGSEVLTYSQSDAQRDKSGRPSGRFSAERPERSVSTLKIQRTEQGDSAVYLCASSSQPSTNEKLFFGSGTQLSVL.

This clonotype was detected only a few times. The rearrangement joins TRBV27 to TRBJ2-1; D gene unclear. Trimming stripped 2 bases from V and 1 base from J, with 6 bases between. The V gene's germline CDR1 is MNHEY and CDR2 SMNVEV (reference sequence). This CDR3 has 14 residues. This CDR3 is CASSLAESYNEQFF. In nucleotides, the CDR3 is TGTGCCAGCAGTTTAGCGGAATCCTACAATGAGCAGTTCTTC.

V and J are TRBV7-2 and TRBJ1-2, with D perhaps TRBD1 (5 bases). Trimming removed 0 bases at V and 0 bases at J, with 11 bases between. The CDR3 is made up of 16 amino acids. The V gene's germline CDR1 is SGHTA and CDR2 FQGNSA. As DNA, the CDR3 is TGTGCCAGCAGCTTAGCGGGGCAGGGAGCTAACTATGGCTACACCTTC. Translating it yields CASSLAGQGANYGYTF. The whole variable domain, remainder taken from reference TRBV7-2 and TRBJ1-2, is GAGVSQSPSNKVTEKGKDVELRCDPISGHTALYWYRQSLGQGLEFLIYFQGNSAPDKSGLPSDRFSAERTGGSVSTLTIQRTQQEDSAVYLCASSLAGQGANYGYTFGSGTRLTVV.

The V and J genes are TRBV5-5 and TRBJ2-5, with 8 positions matching TRBD1. This CDR3 is built from 17 residues. V shed 4 bases and J 4 bases; nucleotides not matched to a gene: 15. The V gene's germline CDR1 is SGHKS and CDR2 YYEKEE (reference sequence). The CDR3 loop reads CASSLPRTGSLGETQYF. The CDR3 DNA reads as TGTGCCAGCAGCCTACCTCGGACAGGGTCTTTGGGAGAGACCCAGTACTTC.

J is TRBJ1-2 and V is TRBV27; tentative D call: TRBD1 (6 bases). V shed 3 bases and J shed 3 bases, with 11 bases lying between them. The germline V gene has CDR1 MNHEY and CDR2 SMNVEV (reference sequence). The CDR3 contains 14 residues. In DNA, the CDR3 is TGTGCCAGCAGTTTGCGGGGGCAGGACTATGGCTACACCTTC. Its translation: CASSLRGQDYGYTF.

The chain recombines TRBV7-2 with TRBJ2-5, with D perhaps TRBD1 (6 bases). The V gene's germline CDR1 is SGHTA and CDR2 FQGNSA. V lost 10 bases, J lost 3 bases, and 18 bases lay in between. This CDR3 comprises 14 residues. CDR3 in DNA: TGTGCCACCCGAGGGGGTCTCGGAGAAGAGACCCAGTACTTC. It codes for CATRGGLGEETQYF.